Listed below are T cell receptor beta chains from one sample, sequenced in a study of human versus mouse CDR3 diversity and MHC coevolution. Some clones are missing from TCRdb's copy, which holds only in-frame ones; the method was immunoSEQ multiplex PCR. This sample has some 80,000 clones, with about 90% found just once. Material: naive CD4+ T cells from blood. These receptors originate from a person aged 30 to 70 in good health. CDR3s include the opening cysteine and the closing phenylalanine or tryptophan.

j_gene	v_gene	CDR3aa
TRBJ2-7	TRBV7-2	CASSSSGGPLSYEQYF
TRBJ2-1	TRBV5-1	CASSLQGLAGKNEQFF
TRBJ1-1	TRBV6-1	CASRGPRTGSTEAFF
TRBJ2-1	TRBV5-1	CASSASGSSYNEQFF
TRBJ1-1	TRBV30	CAWSGRPRRETFF
TRBJ1-5	TRBV30	CAWGGTGGQPQHF
TRBJ2-7	TRBV7-9	CASTSGGGSYEQYF
TRBJ2-3	TRBV11-2	CASSLGVLSTDTQYF
TRBJ2-1	TRBV7-8	CASSLEASGRNRGQFF
TRBJ1-2	TRBV7-2	CASSLDGTGFYGYTF
TRBJ1-1	TRBV5-1	CASSLQGADTEAFF
TRBJ1-2	TRBV28	CASSLPPERTYGYTF
TRBJ1-3	TRBV7-9	CASSPSTGAGNTIYF
TRBJ1-1	TRBV5-4	CASSLDPRGLEAFF
TRBJ1-4	TRBV15	CATSREGGSNEKLFF
TRBJ1-5	TRBV6-1	CASSGQGHSNQPQHF
TRBJ1-4	TRBV5-1	CASSLKARTGGNEKLFF
TRBJ2-7	TRBV7-6	CASSAGTSGSYEQYF
TRBJ2-1	TRBV7-9	CASSLPTRRYNEQFF
TRBJ1-6	TRBV30	CAWTRGQGGSPLHF
TRBJ1-3	TRBV9	CASSVETGSGNTIYF
TRBJ2-3	TRBV7-9	CASSLLDTQYF
TRBJ2-5	TRBV27	CASTHGTSGSETQYF
TRBJ1-1	TRBV7-2	CASSPLGGNVNTEAFF
TRBJ2-7	TRBV10-1	CASSGPGSGHEQYF
TRBJ2-1	TRBV30	CAWSRGEGRTNEQFF
TRBJ1-3	TRBV7-9	CASSLMGQLSSGNTIYF
TRBJ2-1	TRBV7-2	CASRRPGLTINEQFF
TRBJ1-6	TRBV18	CASSPPSVNSPLHF
TRBJ1-1	TRBV18	CASSPVQLSNTEAFF
TRBJ2-5	TRBV30	CAWRPGQGFQETQYF